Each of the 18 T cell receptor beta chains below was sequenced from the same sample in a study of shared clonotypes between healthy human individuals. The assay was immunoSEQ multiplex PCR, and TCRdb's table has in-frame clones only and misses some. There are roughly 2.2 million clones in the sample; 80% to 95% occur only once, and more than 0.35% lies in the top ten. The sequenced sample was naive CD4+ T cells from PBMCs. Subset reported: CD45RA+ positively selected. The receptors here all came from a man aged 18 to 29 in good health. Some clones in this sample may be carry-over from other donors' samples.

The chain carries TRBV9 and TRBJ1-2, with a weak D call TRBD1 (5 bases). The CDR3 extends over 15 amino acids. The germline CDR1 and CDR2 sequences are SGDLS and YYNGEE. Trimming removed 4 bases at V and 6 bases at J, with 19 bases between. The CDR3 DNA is TGTGCCAGCAGCCCAAGGGGACGGGCTTGGGATGGCTACACCTTC. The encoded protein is CASSPRGRAWDGYTF.

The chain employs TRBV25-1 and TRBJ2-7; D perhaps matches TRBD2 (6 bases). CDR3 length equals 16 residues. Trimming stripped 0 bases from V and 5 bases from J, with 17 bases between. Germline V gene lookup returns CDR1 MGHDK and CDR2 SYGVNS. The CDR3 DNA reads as TGTGCCAGCAGTGAATATGACGCGGGGAATCTACACGAGCAGTACTTC. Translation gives CASSEYDAGNLHEQYF.

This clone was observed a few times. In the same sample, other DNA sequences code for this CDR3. CDR3 residues: CASSRQGGGNEQFF. For the CDR3, the DNA is TGTGCCAGCAGTCGACAGGGGGGAGGCAATGAGCAGTTCTTC. The genes are TRBV6-4 and TRBJ2-1, with 9 bases aligning to TRBD1. The CDR3 runs 14 residues. CDR1 is MRHNA, CDR2 SNTAGT, per germline. Trimming at V came to 5 bases and at J to 6 bases, leaving 5 bases not matched to a gene.

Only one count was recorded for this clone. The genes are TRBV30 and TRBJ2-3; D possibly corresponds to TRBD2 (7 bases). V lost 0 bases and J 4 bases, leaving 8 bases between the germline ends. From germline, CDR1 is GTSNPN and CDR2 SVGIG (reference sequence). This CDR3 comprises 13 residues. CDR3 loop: CAWSVGGPDTQYF. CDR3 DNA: TGTGCCTGGAGTGTCGGGGGGCCAGATACGCAGTATTTT.

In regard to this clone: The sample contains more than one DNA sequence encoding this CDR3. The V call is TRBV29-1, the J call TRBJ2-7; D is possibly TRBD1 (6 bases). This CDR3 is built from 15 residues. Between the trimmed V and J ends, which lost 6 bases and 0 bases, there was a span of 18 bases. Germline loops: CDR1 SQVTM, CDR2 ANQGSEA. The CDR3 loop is CSVGWGGTPSYEQYF. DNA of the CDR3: TGCAGCGTCGGTTGGGGTGGGACACCCTCCTACGAGCAGTACTTC.

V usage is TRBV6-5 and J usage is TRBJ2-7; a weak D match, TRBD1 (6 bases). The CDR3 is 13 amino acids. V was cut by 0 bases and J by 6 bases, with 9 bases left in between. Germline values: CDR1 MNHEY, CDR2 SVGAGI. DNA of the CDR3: TGTGCCAGCAGTTACTCCGGCAGGGGCGAGCAGTACTTC. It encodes CASSYSGRGEQYF.

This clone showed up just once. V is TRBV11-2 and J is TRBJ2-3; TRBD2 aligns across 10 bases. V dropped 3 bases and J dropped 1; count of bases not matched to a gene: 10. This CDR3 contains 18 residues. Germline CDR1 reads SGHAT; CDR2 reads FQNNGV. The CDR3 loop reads CASSFNLAGVGRTDTQYF. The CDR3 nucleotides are TGTGCCAGCAGCTTCAACCTAGCGGGAGTGGGTCGCACAGATACGCAGTATTTT. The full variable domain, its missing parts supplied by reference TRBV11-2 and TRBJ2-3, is EAGVAQSPRYKIIEKRQSVAFWCNPISGHATLYWYQQILGQGPKLLIQFQNNGVVDDSQLPKDRFSAERLKGVDSTLKIQPAKLEDSAVYLCASSFNLAGVGRTDTQYFGPGTRLTVL.

In DNA form, the CDR3 reads TGTGCCAGCTCACCACGTGACACGCGGGGTGGCTACACCTTC. It is translated as CASSPRDTRGGYTF. The rearrangement uses TRBV18 and TRBJ1-2; unclear D gene. The CDR3 totals 14 residues. V was shortened by 1 base and J by 7 bases, with 13 bases between the two germline ends. Germline CDR1 reads KGHSH; CDR2 reads LQKENI.

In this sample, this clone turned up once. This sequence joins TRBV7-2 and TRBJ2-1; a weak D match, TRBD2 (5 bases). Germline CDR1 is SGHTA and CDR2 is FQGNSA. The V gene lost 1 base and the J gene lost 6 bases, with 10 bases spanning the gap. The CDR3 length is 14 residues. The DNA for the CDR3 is TGTGCCAGCAGCTTAGTAGTGGAGGTCAATGAGCAGTTCTTC. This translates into CASSLVVEVNEQFF.

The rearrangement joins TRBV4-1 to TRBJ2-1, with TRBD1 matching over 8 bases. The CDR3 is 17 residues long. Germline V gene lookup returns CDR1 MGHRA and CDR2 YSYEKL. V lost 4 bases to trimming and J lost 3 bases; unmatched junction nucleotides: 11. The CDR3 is CASSRHYRQGFYNEQFF. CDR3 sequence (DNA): TGCGCCAGCAGCCGCCATTATCGACAGGGGTTCTACAATGAGCAGTTCTTC.

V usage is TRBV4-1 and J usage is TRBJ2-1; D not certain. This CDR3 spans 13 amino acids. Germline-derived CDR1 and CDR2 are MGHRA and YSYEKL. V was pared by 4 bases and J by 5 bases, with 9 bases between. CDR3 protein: CASSLQADNEQFF. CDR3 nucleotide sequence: TGCGCCAGCAGCCTGCAGGCGGACAATGAGCAGTTCTTC.

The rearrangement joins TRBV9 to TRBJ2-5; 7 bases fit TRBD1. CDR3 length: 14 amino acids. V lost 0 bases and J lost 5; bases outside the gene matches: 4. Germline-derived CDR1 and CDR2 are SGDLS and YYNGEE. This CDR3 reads CASSVETGVETQYF. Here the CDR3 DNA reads TGTGCCAGCAGCGTAGAAACAGGGGTTGAGACCCAGTACTTC.

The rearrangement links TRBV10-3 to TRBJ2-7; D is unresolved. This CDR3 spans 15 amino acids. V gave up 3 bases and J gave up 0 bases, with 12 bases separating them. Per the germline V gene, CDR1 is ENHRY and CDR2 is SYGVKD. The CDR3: CAISDPSVRSYEQYF. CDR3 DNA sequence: TGTGCCATCAGTGACCCGAGCGTGCGCTCCTACGAGCAGTACTTC.

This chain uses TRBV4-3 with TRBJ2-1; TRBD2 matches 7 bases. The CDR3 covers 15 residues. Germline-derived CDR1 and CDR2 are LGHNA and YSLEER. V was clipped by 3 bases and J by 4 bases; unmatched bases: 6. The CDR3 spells CASSHGLESYNEQFF. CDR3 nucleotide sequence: TGCGCCAGCAGCCACGGACTAGAAAGTTACAATGAGCAGTTCTTC.

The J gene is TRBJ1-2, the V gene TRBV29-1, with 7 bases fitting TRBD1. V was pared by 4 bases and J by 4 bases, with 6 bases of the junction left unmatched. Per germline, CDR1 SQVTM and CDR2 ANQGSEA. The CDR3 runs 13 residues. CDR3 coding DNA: TGCAGCGTTGCCCCACAGGGGCGCTATGGCTACACCTTC. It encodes CSVAPQGRYGYTF.

CDR3 sequence reads: CASSYSRRTPNYEQYF. DNA for the CDR3: TGTGCCAGCAGTTACTCGCGGAGAACACCTAACTACGAGCAGTACTTC. The chain joins TRBV6-6 to TRBJ2-7; no clear D. Germline assignment: CDR1 MNHNY and CDR2 SVGAGI (reference sequence). Trimming removed 0 bases from V and 3 bases from J, with 15 bases in between. CDR3 length equals 16 residues.

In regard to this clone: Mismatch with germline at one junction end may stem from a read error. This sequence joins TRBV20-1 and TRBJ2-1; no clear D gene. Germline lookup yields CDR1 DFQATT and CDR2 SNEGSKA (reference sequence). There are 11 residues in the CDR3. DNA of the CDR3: TGCAGTACCCGAGTTTACACTGAGCAGTTCTTC. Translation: CSTRVYTEQFF.

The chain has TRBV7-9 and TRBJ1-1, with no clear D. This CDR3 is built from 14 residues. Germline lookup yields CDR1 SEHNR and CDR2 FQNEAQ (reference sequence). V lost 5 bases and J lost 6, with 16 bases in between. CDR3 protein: CASSQQALDAEAFF. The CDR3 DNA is TGTGCCAGCAGCCAGCAAGCACTTGACGCTGAAGCTTTCTTT. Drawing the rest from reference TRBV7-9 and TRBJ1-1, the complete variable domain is DTGVSQNPRHKITKRGQNVTFRCDPISEHNRLYWYRQTLGQGPEFLTYFQNEAQLEKSRLLSDRFSAERPKGSFSTLEIQRTEQGDSAMYLCASSQQALDAEAFFGQGTRLTVV.